This T cell receptor (beta chain) was retrieved from a study of control samples from healthy donors and cancer patients. The J segment lost 4 bases and the V segment lost 3 bases, leaving 6 bases of the junction unmatched. CDR3 length equals 14 residues. CDR1 is DFQATT, CDR2 SNEGSKA, per germline (reference sequence). The table came from immunoSEQ multiplex PCR; TCRdb's copy has only in-frame clones and leaves some out. The table has 80,000 to 100,000 clones, 80% to 95% seen once. The V gene is TRBV20-1, the J gene TRBJ1-5, with 7 bases identical to TRBD1. This TCR derives from a human donor in good health. The donor label of this sample is uncertain. Material for sequencing was blood. CDR3 sequence reads: CSASEGASNQPQHF. The CDR3 DNA is TGCAGTGCTAGTGAGGGGGCTTCTAATCAGCCCCAGCATTTT.